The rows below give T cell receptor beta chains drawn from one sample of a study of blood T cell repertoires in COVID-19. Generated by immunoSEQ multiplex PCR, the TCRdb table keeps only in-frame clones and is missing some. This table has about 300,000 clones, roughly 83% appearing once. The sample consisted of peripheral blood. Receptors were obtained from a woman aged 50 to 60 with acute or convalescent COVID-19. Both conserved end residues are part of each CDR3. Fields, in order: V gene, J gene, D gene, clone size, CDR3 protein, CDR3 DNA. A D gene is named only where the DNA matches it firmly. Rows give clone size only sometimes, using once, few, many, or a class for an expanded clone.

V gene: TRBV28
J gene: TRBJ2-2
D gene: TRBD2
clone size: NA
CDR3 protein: CASGTSGGTGELFF
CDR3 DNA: TGTGCCAGCGGGACTAGCGGAGGCACCGGGGAACTGTTTTTT

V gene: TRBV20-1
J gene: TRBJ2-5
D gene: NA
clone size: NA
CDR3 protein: CSASTGIRETQYF
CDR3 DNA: TGCAGTGCTAGTACGGGTATCCGTGAGACCCAGTACTTC

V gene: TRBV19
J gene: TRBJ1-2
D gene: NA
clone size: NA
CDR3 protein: CATSIPPPGYGYTF
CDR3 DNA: TGTGCCACCTCCATACCACCCCCGGGCTATGGCTACACCTTC

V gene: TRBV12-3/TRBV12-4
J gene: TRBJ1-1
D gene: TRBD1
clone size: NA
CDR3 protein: CASSFQDRGKAFF
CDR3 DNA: TGTGCCAGCAGTTTCCAAGACAGGGGAAAAGCTTTCTTT

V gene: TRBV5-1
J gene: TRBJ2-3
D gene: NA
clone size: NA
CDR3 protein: CASSSTGTGTASSGTDTQYF
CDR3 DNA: TGCGCCAGCAGCTCCACCGGAACCGGGACTGCATCGTCTGGCACAGATACGCAGTATTTT

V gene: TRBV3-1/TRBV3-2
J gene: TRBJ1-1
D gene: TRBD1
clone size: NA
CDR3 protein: CASSQDLGQAAFF
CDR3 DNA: TGTGCCAGCAGCCAAGATCTGGGACAGGCGGCTTTCTTT

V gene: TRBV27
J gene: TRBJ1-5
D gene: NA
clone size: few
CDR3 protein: CASRSAGAGNQPQHF
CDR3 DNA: TGTGCCAGCCGTTCGGCGGGGGCGGGCAATCAGCCCCAGCATTTT

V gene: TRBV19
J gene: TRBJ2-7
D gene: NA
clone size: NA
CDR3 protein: CASTLALGSGTYEQYF
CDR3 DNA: TGTGCCAGTACCCTGGCGTTGGGTAGCGGTACCTACGAGCAGTACTTC

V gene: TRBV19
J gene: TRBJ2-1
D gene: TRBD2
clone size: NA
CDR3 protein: CASSFRSGSAYNEQFF
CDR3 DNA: TGTGCCAGTAGTTTCCGTAGCGGGAGTGCCTACAATGAGCAGTTCTTC

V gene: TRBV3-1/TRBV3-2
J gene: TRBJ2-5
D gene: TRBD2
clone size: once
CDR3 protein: CASKTSGFQETQYF
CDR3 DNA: TGTGCCAGCAAGACTAGCGGGTTCCAAGAGACCCAGTACTTC

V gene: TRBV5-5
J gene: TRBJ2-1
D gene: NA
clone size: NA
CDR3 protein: CASSLGRDNEQFF
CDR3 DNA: TGTGCCAGCAGCTTGGGGAGAGACAATGAGCAGTTCTTC

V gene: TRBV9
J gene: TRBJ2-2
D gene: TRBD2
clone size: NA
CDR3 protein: CASSVAGLAYAGELFF
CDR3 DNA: TGTGCCAGCAGCGTAGCGGGACTAGCGTACGCCGGGGAGCTGTTTTTT

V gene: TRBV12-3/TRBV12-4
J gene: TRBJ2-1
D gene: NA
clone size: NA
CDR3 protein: CASRPGGYNEQFF
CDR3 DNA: TGTGCCAGCAGACCCGGGGGATACAATGAGCAGTTCTTC

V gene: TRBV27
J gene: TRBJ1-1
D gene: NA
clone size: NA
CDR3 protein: CASQGWGQNTEAFF
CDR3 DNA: TGTGCCAGCCAAGGCTGGGGACAGAACACTGAAGCTTTCTTT

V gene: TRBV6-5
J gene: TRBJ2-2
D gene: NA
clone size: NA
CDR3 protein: CASIAENTGELFF
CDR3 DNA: TGTGCCAGCATAGCGGAGAACACCGGGGAGCTGTTTTTT

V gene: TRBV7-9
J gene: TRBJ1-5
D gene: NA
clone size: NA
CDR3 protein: CASSLGDQPQHF
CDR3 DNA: TGTGCCAGCAGCTTAGGCGATCAGCCCCAGCATTTT

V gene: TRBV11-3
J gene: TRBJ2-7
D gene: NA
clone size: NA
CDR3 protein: CASSPEGGKDYEQYF
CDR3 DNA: TGTGCCAGCAGCCCCGAGGGCGGGAAGGACTACGAGCAGTACTTC

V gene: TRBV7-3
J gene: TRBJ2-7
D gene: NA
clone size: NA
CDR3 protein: CASSRVGGASYEQYF
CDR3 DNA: TGTGCCAGCAGTCGGGTCGGAGGGGCCTCCTACGAGCAGTACTTC

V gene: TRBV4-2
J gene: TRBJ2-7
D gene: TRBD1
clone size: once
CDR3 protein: CASSRGQGSDYEQYF
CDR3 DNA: TGTGCCAGCAGCCGGGGACAGGGCAGCGACTACGAGCAGTACTTC

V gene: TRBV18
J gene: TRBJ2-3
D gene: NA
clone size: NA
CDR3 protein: CASSPFEVADTQYF
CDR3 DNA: TGTGCCAGCTCACCATTCGAGGTGGCAGATACGCAGTATTTT

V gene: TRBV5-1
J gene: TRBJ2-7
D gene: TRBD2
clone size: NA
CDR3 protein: CASSLTSGLASEQYF
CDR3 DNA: TGCGCCAGCAGCTTGACCTCGGGACTAGCATCGGAGCAGTACTTC

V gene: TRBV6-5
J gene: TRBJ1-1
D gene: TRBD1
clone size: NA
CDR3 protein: CASRYGTGLTEAFF
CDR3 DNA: TGTGCCAGCAGGTACGGGACAGGCCTCACTGAAGCTTTCTTT

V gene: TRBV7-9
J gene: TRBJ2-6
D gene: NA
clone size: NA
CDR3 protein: CASSFSTAGANVLTF
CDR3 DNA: TGTGCCAGCAGCTTCTCGACAGCTGGGGCCAACGTCCTGACTTTC

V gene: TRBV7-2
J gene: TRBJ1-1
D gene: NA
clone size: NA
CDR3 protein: CASSGQLNTEAFF
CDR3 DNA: TGTGCCAGCAGTGGACAGCTGAACACTGAAGCTTTCTTT

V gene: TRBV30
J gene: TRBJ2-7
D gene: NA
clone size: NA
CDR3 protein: CAWRRDSKAEQYF
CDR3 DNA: TGTGCCTGGAGACGGGACTCCAAGGCCGAGCAGTACTTC

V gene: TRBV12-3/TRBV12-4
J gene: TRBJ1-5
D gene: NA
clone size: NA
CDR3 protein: CASSWARGPQHF
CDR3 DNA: TGTGCCAGCAGTTGGGCCCGGGGGCCCCAGCATTTT

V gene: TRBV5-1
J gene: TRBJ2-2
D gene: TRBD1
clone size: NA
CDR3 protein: CASSFGTGKDTGELFF
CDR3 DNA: TGCGCCAGCAGCTTCGGGACAGGGAAGGACACCGGGGAGCTGTTTTTT

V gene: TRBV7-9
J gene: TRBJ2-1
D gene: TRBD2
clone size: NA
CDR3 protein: CASSSLAGGHYNEQFF
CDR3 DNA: TGTGCCAGCAGCTCCCTAGCGGGAGGCCATTACAATGAGCAGTTCTTC

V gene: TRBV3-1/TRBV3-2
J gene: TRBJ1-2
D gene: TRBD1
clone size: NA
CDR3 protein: CASSQTLQGAGGYTF
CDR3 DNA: TGTGCCAGCAGCCAAACTTTACAGGGGGCCGGCGGCTACACCTTC

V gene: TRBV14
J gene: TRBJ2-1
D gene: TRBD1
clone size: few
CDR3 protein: CASSRKLGQGASEQFF
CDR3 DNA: TGTGCCAGCAGCCGGAAATTAGGGCAGGGGGCCTCTGAGCAGTTCTTC

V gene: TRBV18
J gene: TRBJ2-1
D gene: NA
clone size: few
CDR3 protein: CASSPSGGDHEQFF
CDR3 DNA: TGTGCCAGCTCACCATCCGGAGGGGACCATGAGCAGTTCTTC

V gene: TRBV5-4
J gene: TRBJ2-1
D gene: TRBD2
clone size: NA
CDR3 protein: CASSTGTSGEKNNEQFF
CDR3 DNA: TGTGCCAGCAGCACAGGGACTAGCGGCGAAAAAAACAATGAGCAGTTCTTC

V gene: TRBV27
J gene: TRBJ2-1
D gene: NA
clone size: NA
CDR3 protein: CASSLKVALNNEQFF
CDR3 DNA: TGTGCCAGCAGTTTAAAGGTAGCTCTAAACAATGAGCAGTTCTTC

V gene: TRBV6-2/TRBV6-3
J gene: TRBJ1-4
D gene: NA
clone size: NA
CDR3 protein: CASSYGGQQLFF
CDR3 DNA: TGTGCCAGCAGTTACGGGGGACAACAACTGTTTTTT

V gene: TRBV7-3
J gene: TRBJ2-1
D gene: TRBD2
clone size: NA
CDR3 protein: CASSHRTSGYNEQFF
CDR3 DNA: TGTGCCAGCAGCCACCGGACTAGCGGCTACAATGAGCAGTTCTTC

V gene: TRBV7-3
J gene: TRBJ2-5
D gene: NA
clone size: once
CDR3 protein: CASSLQGAQETQYF
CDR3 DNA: TGTGCCAGCAGCTTGCAGGGTGCCCAAGAGACCCAGTACTTC

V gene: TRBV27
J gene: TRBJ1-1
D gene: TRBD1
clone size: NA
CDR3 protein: CASSLGPGQGTFMNTEAFF
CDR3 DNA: TGTGCCAGCAGTTTAGGCCCGGGACAGGGTACTTTCATGAACACTGAAGCTTTCTTT

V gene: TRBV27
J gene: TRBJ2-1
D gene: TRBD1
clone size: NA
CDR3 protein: CASSLITGGNEQFF
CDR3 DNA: TGTGCCAGCAGTTTGATAACAGGGGGCAATGAGCAGTTCTTC

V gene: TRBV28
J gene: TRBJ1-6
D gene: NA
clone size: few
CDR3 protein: CASSLDAVSPLHF
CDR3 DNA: TGTGCCAGCAGTTTAGACGCGGTTTCACCCCTCCACTTT

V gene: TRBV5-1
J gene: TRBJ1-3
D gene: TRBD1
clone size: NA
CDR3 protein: CASSLGQGYGNTIYF
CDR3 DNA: TGCGCCAGCAGCTTGGGACAGGGTTATGGAAACACCATATATTTT

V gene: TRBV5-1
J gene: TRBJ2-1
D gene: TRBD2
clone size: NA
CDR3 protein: CASSPPPSGNEQFF
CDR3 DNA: TGCGCCAGCAGCCCACCGCCTAGCGGCAATGAGCAGTTCTTC

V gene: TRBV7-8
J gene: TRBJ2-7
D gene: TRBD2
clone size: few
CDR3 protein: CASSFSKAGGYEQYF
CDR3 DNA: TGTGCCAGCAGCTTTTCAAAGGCGGGAGGTTACGAGCAGTACTTC

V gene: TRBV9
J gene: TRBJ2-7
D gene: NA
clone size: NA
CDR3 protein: CASSVGTYAYEQYF
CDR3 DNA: TGTGCCAGCAGCGTAGGGACTTACGCCTACGAGCAGTACTTC

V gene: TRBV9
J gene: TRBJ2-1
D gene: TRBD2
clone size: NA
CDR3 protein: CASSSTSGNYNEQFF
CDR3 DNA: TGTGCCAGCAGTTCGACTAGCGGTAATTACAATGAGCAGTTCTTC

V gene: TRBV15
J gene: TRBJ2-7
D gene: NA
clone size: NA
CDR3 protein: CATSRDRKLGYEQYF
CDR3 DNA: TGTGCCACCAGCAGAGACAGGAAGTTGGGCTACGAGCAGTACTTC

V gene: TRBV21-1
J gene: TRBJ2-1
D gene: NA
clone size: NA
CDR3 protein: CASSKGQIYNEQFF
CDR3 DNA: TGTGCCAGCAGCAAAGGGCAGATCTACAATGAGCAGTTCTTC